Below are 31 T cell receptor beta chains sequenced from a single sample in a study of cytomegalovirus exposure and HLA in healthy donors. The PCR was carried out with 60 Vbeta primers and 13 Jbeta primers. Produced via immunoSEQ multiplex PCR; TCRdb's table is partial and in-frame only. This table holds 170,000 or so clones, around 81% found once. What was sequenced was PBMCs. All receptors come from a man in his forties or fifties in good health and CMV-seronegative.

This clone has more than one count but fewer than ten. The J gene is TRBJ2-7, the V gene TRBV4-3; D is possibly TRBD1 (6 bases). The V gene's germline CDR1 is LGHNA and CDR2 YSLEER. Trimming pared 3 bases from V and 0 bases from J, leaving 12 bases between. This CDR3 contains 15 residues. The CDR3 protein is CASSQDSSSSYEQYF. Written as DNA, the CDR3 is TGCGCCAGCAGCCAGGACAGTTCGAGCTCCTACGAGCAGTACTTC.

This clone came up a few times. The chain joins TRBV11-3 to TRBJ2-7, with TRBD2 matching 10 bases. J lost 3 bases, V lost 3 bases, and 17 bases had no gene match. Germline V gives CDR1 SGHNT, CDR2 YENEEA. This CDR3 spans 19 amino acids. The CDR3: CASSLFASGSDGVLYEQYF. The CDR3 nucleotides read TGTGCCAGCAGCTTGTTCGCTAGCGGGAGCGATGGGGTACTCTACGAGCAGTACTTC.

The J gene is TRBJ1-3, the V gene TRBV2; no definite D call. The CDR3 consists of 16 residues. CDR1 is SNHLY, CDR2 FYNNEI, per germline. V was shortened by 2 bases and J by 1 base, with 12 bases between the two germline ends. The CDR3 sequence: CASSESFRESGNTIYF. The CDR3 DNA is TGTGCCAGCAGTGAAAGTTTCCGGGAATCTGGAAACACCATATATTTT.

This chain links TRBV9 with TRBJ2-7; 7 bases map to TRBD1. V was clipped by 3 bases and J by 10 bases; unmatched bases: 7. This CDR3 contains 12 residues. Per germline, CDR1 SGDLS and CDR2 YYNGEE. Here the CDR3 reads CASSAGGTVQYF. The CDR3 DNA reads as TGTGCCAGCAGCGCAGGGGGAACTGTACAGTACTTC.

The chain is built from TRBV7-2 and TRBJ2-7; 8 nucleotides line up with TRBD1. V trimming: 0 bases; J trimming: 2 bases; junction bases outside the gene matches: 9. This CDR3 has 17 amino acids. The germline CDR1 and CDR2 sequences are SGHTA and FQGNSA. The CDR3 sequence is CASSLAHRQGSTYEQYF. The CDR3 DNA reads as TGTGCCAGCAGCTTAGCGCATCGACAGGGGTCAACCTACGAGCAGTACTTC.

The J gene is TRBJ2-7, the V gene TRBV7-9, with TRBD2 matching 8 bases. The CDR3 totals 14 residues. Germline CDR1 is SEHNR and CDR2 is FQNEAQ (reference sequence). The ends lost 5 bases at V and 5 bases at J; junction bases unmatched: 8. CDR3 sequence (DNA): TGTGCCAGCAGCCACGGGAGGGAAGGTAACGAGCAGTACTTC. This codes for CASSHGREGNEQYF.

This rearrangement joins TRBV5-6 to TRBJ1-4, with TRBD1 matching 8 bases. V was clipped by 5 bases and J by 9 bases; unmatched bases: 15. Germline assignment: CDR1 SGHDT and CDR2 YYEEEE. This CDR3 contains 16 residues. CDR3 loop: CASSYATGQARQKLFF. DNA for the CDR3: TGTGCCAGCAGTTATGCCACGGGACAGGCTCGTCAAAAACTGTTTTTT.

The V gene is TRBV2, the J gene TRBJ1-5; D unclear. This CDR3 comprises 13 residues. Deletions cut 3 bases from V and 4 bases from J, with 7 bases between. Germline CDR1 SNHLY, CDR2 FYNNEI. The CDR3 spells CASSDLQNQPQHF. Here the CDR3 DNA reads TGTGCCAGCAGTGATTTACAGAATCAGCCCCAGCATTTT. Full variable domain (rest looked up from reference TRBV2 and TRBJ1-5): EPEVTQTPSHQVTQMGQEVILRCVPISNHLYFYWYRQILGQKVEFLVSFYNNEISEKSEIFDDQFSVERPDGSNFTLKIRSTKLEDSAMYFCASSDLQNQPQHFGDGTRLSIL.

A few counts support this clone. The J gene is TRBJ2-7, the V gene TRBV9, with 11 positions matching TRBD2. The CDR3 runs to 16 residues. After removal of 0 bases from V and 7 bases from J, the junction contained 9 bases not matched to a gene. Germline CDR1 and CDR2: SGDLS and YYNGEE. DNA for the CDR3: TGTGCCAGCAGCGTAGGACTAGCGGGGACCATCCGGGAGCAGTACTTC. This gives the protein CASSVGLAGTIREQYF.

The V gene is TRBV7-2, the J gene TRBJ2-3; tentatively, D is TRBD1 (6 bases). Per the germline V gene, CDR1 is SGHTA and CDR2 is FQGNSA. The ends were cut back, 0 bases at V and 2 bases at J, with 15 bases in the middle. This CDR3 is built from 17 residues. The CDR3 sequence: CASSLATGSTLTDTQYF. CDR3 in DNA: TGTGCCAGCAGCTTAGCCACAGGGTCAACCCTCACAGATACGCAGTATTTT.

The chain links TRBV6-6 to TRBJ1-3, with D perhaps matching TRBD1 (5 bases). The germline gives CDR1 MNHNY, CDR2 SVGAGI (reference sequence). V lost 7 bases and J lost 2, with 9 bases in between. The CDR3 contains 13 residues. The CDR3 nucleotides are TGTGCCAGCACCCTAGGGGCTGGAAACACCATATATTTT. This gives the protein CASTLGAGNTIYF.

This clone was seen a single time. The chain carries TRBV4-3 and TRBJ2-1; 9 bases are shared with TRBD2. Per the germline V gene, CDR1 is LGHNA and CDR2 is YSLEER. Unmatched junction bases numbered 8, after V lost 4 bases and J lost 4 bases. The CDR3 extends over 16 amino acids. Here the CDR3 reads CASSPPAGGPYNEQFF. The CDR3, as DNA: TGCGCCAGCAGCCCCCCCGCGGGAGGGCCATACAATGAGCAGTTCTTC.

J is TRBJ1-2 and V is TRBV6-5; 10 bases are shared with TRBD1. The CDR3 has 14 amino acids. Germline lookup yields CDR1 MNHEY and CDR2 SVGAGI. Trimming at V came to 6 bases and at J to 6 bases, leaving 7 bases not matched to a gene. CDR3 loop: CASSTRTGGDGYTF. In nucleotides, the CDR3 is TGTGCCAGCAGCACCCGGACAGGGGGGGATGGCTACACCTTC.

This clone appeared a few times. The rearrangement links TRBV25-1 to TRBJ2-3, with unresolved D. V was shortened by 3 bases and J by 6 bases, with 13 bases between the two germline ends. Germline CDR1 MGHDK, CDR2 SYGVNS. The CDR3 spans 14 residues. CDR3 loop: CASSESPRSDTQYF. The CDR3 DNA reads TGTGCCAGCAGTGAGTCCCCCCGGTCGGATACGCAGTATTTT.

V gene TRBV19 combines with J gene TRBJ2-7, with 8 nucleotides matching TRBD1. V gave up 4 bases and J gave up 6 bases; unmatched junction bases: 5. CDR1 and CDR2 (germline): LNHDA, SQIVND (reference sequence). The CDR3 spans 13 residues. The CDR3 coding sequence is TGTGCCAGTAGTACACAAACAGGGGGCGAGCAGTACTTC. It is translated as CASSTQTGGEQYF.

This clone has more than one count but fewer than ten. The chain joins TRBV7-9 to TRBJ2-5, with D possibly matching TRBD2 (5 bases). V lost 5 bases, J lost 3 bases, and 16 bases lay in between. Germline-derived CDR1 and CDR2 are SEHNR and FQNEAQ (reference sequence). CDR3 size: 15 residues. CDR3 sequence (DNA): TGTGCCAGCAGCGAACCACTAGAGCTGAAAGAGACCCAGTACTTC. This encodes CASSEPLELKETQYF.

The chain is built from TRBV29-1 and TRBJ1-2, with 10 bases aligning to TRBD1. The CDR3 length is 15 residues. Germline V gene sequence: CDR1 SQVTM, CDR2 ANQGSEA. J was trimmed by 3 bases and V by 2 bases; bases with no gene match: 6. CDR3 DNA: TGCAGCGTTGAACCGACAGGGGGCATAGACTATGGCTACACCTTC. Its translation: CSVEPTGGIDYGYTF.

The V call is TRBV7-2, the J call TRBJ1-5; D unclear. The germline gives CDR1 SGHTA, CDR2 FQGNSA. There are 13 residues in the CDR3. Trimming left V 1 base short and J 7 bases short, with 8 bases between. The CDR3 loop is CASSLEGGQPQHF. DNA of the CDR3: TGTGCCAGCAGCTTAGAAGGCGGGCAGCCCCAGCATTTT.

The chain links TRBV2 to TRBJ1-5, with D possibly being TRBD1 (5 bases). Trimming cost V 3 bases and J 1 base, with 10 bases left between them. The V gene's germline CDR1 is SNHLY and CDR2 FYNNEI. There are 15 residues in the CDR3. In nucleotides, the CDR3 is TGTGCCAGCAGTGAGGAAGGGGTAAGCAATCAGCCCCAGCATTTT. Its translation: CASSEEGVSNQPQHF.

The table lists this clone with a few counts. The chain combines TRBV6-4 with TRBJ2-1; tentative D call: TRBD2 (6 bases). Trimming took 4 bases from V and 5 from J, leaving 12 bases between them. Germline CDR1 and CDR2: MRHNA and SNTAGT. This CDR3 has 14 amino acids. Here the CDR3 reads CASSVEGGDNEQFF. CDR3 coding DNA: TGTGCCAGCAGTGTGGAGGGTGGGGACAATGAGCAGTTCTTC.

The gene calls are TRBV6-6 and TRBJ2-2, with 9 bases matching TRBD1. The germline gives CDR1 MNHNY, CDR2 SVGAGI (reference sequence). This CDR3 is built from 14 residues. V shed 6 bases, J shed 6 bases, and the junction held 5 bases outside the gene matches. The CDR3 protein is CASRYRQGAGELFF. CDR3 bases: TGTGCCAGCAGATATAGACAGGGGGCCGGGGAGCTGTTTTTT.

This chain joins TRBV10-2 and TRBJ1-5; 11 positions agree with TRBD1. J gave up 3 bases and V 7 bases, and 5 bases lay outside the gene matches. Germline CDR1 is WSHSY and CDR2 is SAAADI. This CDR3 has 15 amino acids. This CDR3 is CASTKGQGDNQPQHF. The CDR3 nucleotides are TGCGCCAGCACCAAGGGACAGGGGGACAATCAGCCCCAGCATTTT.

This chain connects TRBV7-2 to TRBJ2-2; 7 nucleotides agree with TRBD2. CDR3 length equals 15 residues. Germline assignment: CDR1 SGHTA and CDR2 FQGNSA. The V and J ends lost 4 bases and 5 bases, in that order; junction bases with no gene match: 7. CDR3 bases: TGTGCCAGCAGCTCCGCCTGGGGAGGGACCGGGGAGCTGTTTTTT. Residues: CASSSAWGGTGELFF. Full variable domain (rest looked up from reference TRBV7-2 and TRBJ2-2): GAGVSQSPSNKVTEKGKDVELRCDPISGHTALYWYRQSLGQGLEFLIYFQGNSAPDKSGLPSDRFSAERTGGSVSTLTIQRTQQEDSAVYLCASSSAWGGTGELFFGEGSRLTVL.

The rearrangement uses TRBV11-3 and TRBJ2-7, with 9 nucleotides matching TRBD1. Germline V gene lookup returns CDR1 SGHNT and CDR2 YENEEA. The CDR3 is 15 residues long. Losses at the gene ends were 6 bases for V and 1 base for J; bases not matched to a gene: 7. This CDR3 reads CASRPAGTGSYEQYF. The CDR3 region has the DNA TGTGCCAGCAGGCCTGCCGGGACAGGGTCCTACGAGCAGTACTTC.

This chain uses TRBV5-6 with TRBJ2-4; possibly TRBD2 for D (6 bases). Trimming shortened V by 4 bases and J by 1 base, and 24 bases separated the two germline ends. The CDR3 extends over 19 amino acids. Germline CDR1 and CDR2: SGHDT and YYEEEE. The CDR3 bases are TGTGCCAGCAGCCTGGGACCGACGTCCTACACTAGCGCCAAAAACATTCAGTACTTC. This translates into CASSLGPTSYTSAKNIQYF.

This clone was detected a few times. The chain is built from TRBV11-2 and TRBJ2-7; D may be TRBD1 (6 bases). Germline lookup yields CDR1 SGHAT and CDR2 FQNNGV. V shed 5 bases and J shed 5 bases, with 16 bases lying between them. CDR3 length: 14 residues. CDR3 in DNA: TGTGCCAGCAGCCAATCTACAGGGCCGCACGAGCAGTACTTC. Residues: CASSQSTGPHEQYF.

There are many counts of this clone. This chain uses TRBV6-5 with TRBJ1-5; 9 bases agree with TRBD1. J gave up 6 bases and V 5 bases, and 8 bases lay outside the gene matches. CDR1 is MNHEY, CDR2 SVGAGI, per germline. The CDR3 extends over 15 amino acids. CDR3 DNA sequence: TGTGCCAGCAGTCCGGCGGGACAGGGTAGTCAGCCCCAGCATTTT. Protein product: CASSPAGQGSQPQHF.

DNA for the CDR3: TGTGCCAGCAGCTTACCAGGGGCTGACGAGCAGTACTTC. This sequence encodes CASSLPGADEQYF. The chain combines TRBV7-2 with TRBJ2-7, with TRBD1 as a possible D gene (6 bases). Trimming left V 2 bases short and J 5 bases short, with 10 bases between. The CDR3 has 13 amino acids. The V gene's germline CDR1 is SGHTA and CDR2 FQGNSA.

This CDR3 reads CASSDTRYRGGVSYNEQFF. The CDR3 DNA follows: TGTGCCAGCAGTGACACCCGCTACCGAGGGGGTGTATCCTACAATGAGCAGTTCTTC. V gene TRBV6-4 combines with J gene TRBJ2-1; D might be TRBD1 (6 bases). Trimming took 2 bases from V and 1 from J, leaving 21 bases between them. Germline CDR1 reads MRHNA; CDR2 reads SNTAGT. The CDR3 runs 19 residues.

The rearrangement joins TRBV7-2 to TRBJ1-6, with TRBD1 as a possible D gene (5 bases). The CDR3 length is 12 residues. Looked up from germline, CDR1 is SGHTA and CDR2 is FQGNSA. V was clipped by 5 bases and J by 9 bases, with 8 bases between them. Here the CDR3 reads CASSLGASPLHF. The DNA of the CDR3 is TGTGCCAGCAGCCTAGGGGCTTCACCCCTCCACTTT.

The chain carries TRBV1 and TRBJ2-5; the table names TRBD2, a call not compared with the DNA. TRBV1 is designated a pseudogene. The CDR3 is 15 amino acids. The CDR3 loop reads CTSSQDSGPQETQYF. Here the CDR3 DNA reads TGCACCAGCAGCCAGGATAGCGGGCCCCAAGAGACCCAGTACTTC.